The source of this T cell receptor beta chain is a study of cytomegalovirus exposure and HLA in healthy donors. A multiplex PCR was run with 60 Vbeta primers and 13 Jbeta primers. Produced via immunoSEQ multiplex PCR; TCRdb's table is partial and in-frame only. Among about 94,000 clones listed, 75% to 80% were seen once. Losses at the gene ends were 4 bases for V and 7 bases for J; bases not matched to a gene: 15. Germline CDR1 and CDR2: SGHTA and FQGNSA. The CDR3 runs 16 residues. This TCR was recovered from a man under 40 in good health and CMV-seronegative. The chain uses TRBV7-2 and TRBJ1-2; 7 bases match TRBD1. The sample was PBMCs. The CDR3 sequence is CASSSSYDRALAGYTF. CDR3 DNA: TGTGCCAGCAGCTCTTCATACGACAGGGCCCTGGCTGGCTACACCTTC.